The rows below give T cell receptor beta chains drawn from one sample of a study of CD8+ T cells in alopecia areata. Assay used: immunoSEQ multiplex PCR; TCRdb lists only in-frame clones, some missing. The sample includes under 300,000 clones, 45% to 70% of them seen just once. The specimen comprised CD4+ T cells sorted from blood, sampled at roughly week 53, from a patient treated with tofacitinib. These receptors were obtained from a human donor with alopecia areata. Both conserved end residues are part of each CDR3. A D gene is named only where the DNA matches it firmly. Some rows mark clone size as missing; the rest say once, few, many or name a class of expanded clone.

D gene: TRBD2; V gene: TRBV29-1; CDR3 length: 16; J gene: TRBJ2-3; clone size: NA; CDR3 DNA: TGCAGCGTTCGGAAACGTATTAGCGGGGGGGCAGATACGCAGTATTTT; CDR3 protein: CSVRKRISGGADTQYF
D gene: NA; V gene: TRBV9; CDR3 length: 15; J gene: TRBJ2-7; clone size: few; CDR3 DNA: TGTGCCAGCAGCGTAGAGGCAGGCGACTCCTACGAGCAGTACTTC; CDR3 protein: CASSVEAGDSYEQYF
D gene: NA; V gene: TRBV14; CDR3 length: 13; J gene: TRBJ2-2; clone size: NA; CDR3 DNA: TGTGCCAGCAGCCAAGTCCTGGCCGGGGAGCTGTTTTTT; CDR3 protein: CASSQVLAGELFF
D gene: NA; V gene: TRBV6-5; CDR3 length: 14; J gene: TRBJ2-5; clone size: NA; CDR3 DNA: TGTGCCAGCACCGAGAACGGGGGACAAGAGACCCAGTACTTC; CDR3 protein: CASTENGGQETQYF
D gene: TRBD2; V gene: TRBV29-1; CDR3 length: 15; J gene: TRBJ2-3; clone size: NA; CDR3 DNA: TGCAGCGTTGCCACGGGACTAGCGGGCGCAGATACGCAGTATTTT; CDR3 protein: CSVATGLAGADTQYF
D gene: NA; V gene: TRBV5-1; CDR3 length: 13; J gene: TRBJ2-3; clone size: NA; CDR3 DNA: TGCGCCAGCAGCTTGAAGGGCACAGATACGCAGTATTTT; CDR3 protein: CASSLKGTDTQYF
D gene: TRBD2; V gene: TRBV15; CDR3 length: 15; J gene: TRBJ2-1; clone size: NA; CDR3 DNA: TGTGCCACCAGCACAATGACTAGCGGGGGCCAAAAGCAGTTCTTC; CDR3 protein: CATSTMTSGGQKQFF
D gene: TRBD1; V gene: TRBV9; CDR3 length: 13; J gene: TRBJ1-2; clone size: NA; CDR3 DNA: TGTGCCAGCAGCGCGCGACAGGGGCATGGCTACACCTTC; CDR3 protein: CASSARQGHGYTF
D gene: NA; V gene: TRBV7-6; CDR3 length: 12; J gene: TRBJ1-4; clone size: NA; CDR3 DNA: TGTGCCAGCAGCTTAGCCTACTCAAAACTGTTTTTT; CDR3 protein: CASSLAYSKLFF
D gene: NA; V gene: TRBV4-1; CDR3 length: 15; J gene: TRBJ2-5; clone size: NA; CDR3 DNA: TGCGCCAGCAGCCACTCGATGGGGGTCGAGGAGACCCAGTACTTC; CDR3 protein: CASSHSMGVEETQYF
D gene: NA; V gene: TRBV30; CDR3 length: 15; J gene: TRBJ1-5; clone size: NA; CDR3 DNA: TGTGCCTGGAGAACCTCGGGGACCAGCAATCAGCCCCAGCATTTT; CDR3 protein: CAWRTSGTSNQPQHF
D gene: TRBD2; V gene: TRBV7-2; CDR3 length: 14; J gene: TRBJ2-7; clone size: NA; CDR3 DNA: TGTGCCAGCAGCCGGACTAGCGGGGTGAACGAGCAGTACTTC; CDR3 protein: CASSRTSGVNEQYF
D gene: NA; V gene: TRBV2; CDR3 length: 11; J gene: TRBJ2-1; clone size: NA; CDR3 DNA: TGTGCCAGCAGTGAGGGCGGGGAGCAGTTCTTC; CDR3 protein: CASSEGGEQFF
D gene: NA; V gene: TRBV30; CDR3 length: 14; J gene: TRBJ1-4; clone size: NA; CDR3 DNA: TGTGCCTGGAAAGCTACGACAGGACGGGAAAAACTGTTTTTT; CDR3 protein: CAWKATTGREKLFF
D gene: NA; V gene: TRBV29-1; CDR3 length: 11; J gene: TRBJ1-1; clone size: few; CDR3 DNA: TGCAGCGTCGGAGAAGGGTACTGGGCTTTCTTT; CDR3 protein: CSVGEGYWAFF
D gene: TRBD2; V gene: TRBV2; CDR3 length: 18; J gene: TRBJ2-1; clone size: NA; CDR3 DNA: TGTGCCAGCACCGCGGGACTAGCGGGGGCCCGATCCTACAATGAGCAGTTCTTC; CDR3 protein: CASTAGLAGARSYNEQFF
D gene: NA; V gene: TRBV7-8; CDR3 length: 14; J gene: TRBJ2-7; clone size: NA; CDR3 DNA: TGTGCCAGCAGCTTAGGACGCCTCTCCTACGAGCAGTACTTC; CDR3 protein: CASSLGRLSYEQYF
D gene: NA; V gene: TRBV4-2; CDR3 length: 14; J gene: TRBJ1-2; clone size: once; CDR3 DNA: TGTGCCAGCAGCCAAGATTTCGCTAACTATGGCTACACCTTC; CDR3 protein: CASSQDFANYGYTF
D gene: TRBD2; V gene: TRBV29-1; CDR3 length: 14; J gene: TRBJ2-5; clone size: few; CDR3 DNA: TGCAGCGCCGGTACTAGCGGGGGTCAAGAGACCCAGTACTTC; CDR3 protein: CSAGTSGGQETQYF
D gene: TRBD1; V gene: TRBV9; CDR3 length: 14; J gene: TRBJ2-7; clone size: NA; CDR3 DNA: TGTGCCAGCAGCGCACCGGGACAGAGTTACGAGCAGTACTTC; CDR3 protein: CASSAPGQSYEQYF
D gene: NA; V gene: TRBV5-6; CDR3 length: 14; J gene: TRBJ2-3; clone size: NA; CDR3 DNA: TGTGCCAGCAGCTTGGGAGGAAACACAGATACGCAGTATTTT; CDR3 protein: CASSLGGNTDTQYF
D gene: NA; V gene: TRBV25-1; CDR3 length: 16; J gene: TRBJ2-4; clone size: few; CDR3 DNA: TGTGCCAGCTCGGACAGCCCCGGAATTCCAAAAAACATTCAGTACTTC; CDR3 protein: CASSDSPGIPKNIQYF
D gene: NA; V gene: TRBV2; CDR3 length: 14; J gene: TRBJ1-5; clone size: few; CDR3 DNA: TGTGCCAGCAGTTCAACAGGTACGGGTCAGCCCCAGCATTTT; CDR3 protein: CASSSTGTGQPQHF
D gene: NA; V gene: TRBV1; CDR3 length: 14; J gene: TRBJ2-5; clone size: NA; CDR3 DNA: TGCACCAGCAGCCAGCCCCTTGGGGGAGAGACCCAGTACTTC; CDR3 protein: CTSSQPLGGETQYF
D gene: NA; V gene: TRBV18; CDR3 length: 12; J gene: TRBJ2-1; clone size: few; CDR3 DNA: TGTGCCAGCTCACCGGAGTTGAATGAGCAGTTCTTC; CDR3 protein: CASSPELNEQFF
D gene: TRBD1; V gene: TRBV19; CDR3 length: 13; J gene: TRBJ1-1; clone size: NA; CDR3 DNA: TGTGCCAGTAGTAACGGACAGGGAGGGAAAGCTTTCTTT; CDR3 protein: CASSNGQGGKAFF
D gene: TRBD1; V gene: TRBV5-4; CDR3 length: 13; J gene: TRBJ1-2; clone size: NA; CDR3 DNA: TGTGCCAGCCACAGGGGATCGGACTATGGCTACACCTTC; CDR3 protein: CASHRGSDYGYTF
D gene: TRBD1; V gene: TRBV5-8; CDR3 length: 14; J gene: TRBJ1-5; clone size: NA; CDR3 DNA: TGTGCCAGCAGTTCAGGGGGCGTATCCCAGCCCCAGCATTTT; CDR3 protein: CASSSGGVSQPQHF
D gene: TRBD2; V gene: TRBV9; CDR3 length: 15; J gene: TRBJ2-2; clone size: NA; CDR3 DNA: TGTGCCAGCAGCCTAATGGGAGGGGCGACCGGGGAGCTGTTTTTT; CDR3 protein: CASSLMGGATGELFF
D gene: NA; V gene: TRBV2; CDR3 length: 13; J gene: TRBJ1-3; clone size: NA; CDR3 DNA: TGTGCCAGCGGGATGGAGACGGGAAACACCATATATTTT; CDR3 protein: CASGMETGNTIYF
D gene: NA; V gene: TRBV29-1; CDR3 length: 13; J gene: TRBJ1-1; clone size: NA; CDR3 DNA: TGCAGCGCGGGGACGGGTGGGGGCACTGAAGCTTTCTTT; CDR3 protein: CSAGTGGGTEAFF
D gene: TRBD1; V gene: TRBV10-3; CDR3 length: 14; J gene: TRBJ2-3; clone size: NA; CDR3 DNA: TGTGCCATCACCCCGGGACAGGGCACAGATACGCAGTATTTT; CDR3 protein: CAITPGQGTDTQYF
D gene: NA; V gene: TRBV7-9; CDR3 length: 18; J gene: TRBJ1-1; clone size: few; CDR3 DNA: TGTGCCAGCAGCTTAGCAAAATCCCGGACGGGACCAAACACTGAAGCTTTCTTT; CDR3 protein: CASSLAKSRTGPNTEAFF
D gene: TRBD1; V gene: TRBV30; CDR3 length: 11; J gene: TRBJ1-2; clone size: NA; CDR3 DNA: TGTGCCTCGGACAGGGGATATGGCTACACCTTC; CDR3 protein: CASDRGYGYTF
D gene: TRBD2; V gene: TRBV7-2; CDR3 length: 15; J gene: TRBJ2-2; clone size: many; CDR3 DNA: TGTGCCAGCAGCCCACGCCGGCGGGGGAACGGGGAGCTGTTTTTT; CDR3 protein: CASSPRRRGNGELFF
D gene: NA; V gene: TRBV5-1; CDR3 length: 15; J gene: TRBJ2-5; clone size: NA; CDR3 DNA: TGCGCCAGCAGCTTGTCGGTACAGGGAAGAGAGACCCAGTACTTC; CDR3 protein: CASSLSVQGRETQYF
D gene: NA; V gene: TRBV4-1; CDR3 length: 16; J gene: TRBJ2-7; clone size: NA; CDR3 DNA: TGCGCCAGCAGCCAACCGACGGGGGACAGTTCCTACGAGCAGTACTTC; CDR3 protein: CASSQPTGDSSYEQYF
D gene: TRBD1; V gene: TRBV25-1; CDR3 length: 14; J gene: TRBJ2-5; clone size: NA; CDR3 DNA: TGTGCCAGCAGTTACCAGGGGGACCAACGGACCCAGTACTTC; CDR3 protein: CASSYQGDQRTQYF
D gene: NA; V gene: TRBV29-1; CDR3 length: 8; J gene: TRBJ1-2; clone size: NA; CDR3 DNA: TGCAGCGTTGGTGGCTACACCTTC; CDR3 protein: CSVGGYTF
D gene: NA; V gene: TRBV5-6; CDR3 length: 14; J gene: TRBJ1-1; clone size: NA; CDR3 DNA: TGTGCCAGCAGCTTGGGTTGGGTTGCGACTGAAGCTTTCTTT; CDR3 protein: CASSLGWVATEAFF
D gene: NA; V gene: TRBV6-6; CDR3 length: 15; J gene: TRBJ1-4; clone size: NA; CDR3 DNA: TGTGCCAGCAGTCCCAGGGGAACAACTAATGAAAAACTGTTTTTT; CDR3 protein: CASSPRGTTNEKLFF
D gene: NA; V gene: TRBV6-5; CDR3 length: 14; J gene: TRBJ1-2; clone size: NA; CDR3 DNA: TGTGCCAGCAGACAGGGAACCCTTGGATATGGCTACACCTTC; CDR3 protein: CASRQGTLGYGYTF
D gene: TRBD2; V gene: TRBV4-2; CDR3 length: 14; J gene: TRBJ2-3; clone size: NA; CDR3 DNA: TGTGCCAGTAGTATAGCGGGTAGCACAGATACGCAGTATTTT; CDR3 protein: CASSIAGSTDTQYF
D gene: NA; V gene: TRBV25-1; CDR3 length: 13; J gene: TRBJ2-3; clone size: once; CDR3 DNA: TGTGCCAGCACCCGGGGGGCCACAGATACGCAGTATTTT; CDR3 protein: CASTRGATDTQYF
D gene: NA; V gene: TRBV5-1; CDR3 length: 14; J gene: TRBJ1-4; clone size: NA; CDR3 DNA: TGCGCCAGCAGCTTGGAGGTACAGGATGGCAAACTGTTTTTT; CDR3 protein: CASSLEVQDGKLFF
D gene: TRBD2; V gene: TRBV30; CDR3 length: 13; J gene: TRBJ2-7; clone size: NA; CDR3 DNA: TGTGCCATGCGACGGGGCGGGGGCTACGAGCAGTACTTC; CDR3 protein: CAMRRGGGYEQYF
D gene: NA; V gene: TRBV30; CDR3 length: 12; J gene: TRBJ2-1; clone size: NA; CDR3 DNA: TGTGCCTGGAGTGTAGAGCGGAATGAGCAGTTCTTC; CDR3 protein: CAWSVERNEQFF
D gene: NA; V gene: TRBV29-1; CDR3 length: 13; J gene: TRBJ1-4; clone size: few; CDR3 DNA: TGCAGCGTCCGGGCCCCGGTAGGGGAAAAACTGTTTTTT; CDR3 protein: CSVRAPVGEKLFF
D gene: NA; V gene: TRBV29-1; CDR3 length: 12; J gene: TRBJ1-2; clone size: NA; CDR3 DNA: TGCAGCGTTGACAAACCCTCCTATGGCTACACCTTC; CDR3 protein: CSVDKPSYGYTF
D gene: TRBD2; V gene: TRBV7-2; CDR3 length: 15; J gene: TRBJ2-1; clone size: once; CDR3 DNA: TGTGCCAGCAGCTTAGGACTAGCGGGCTACAATGAGCAGTTCTTC; CDR3 protein: CASSLGLAGYNEQFF